Shown below are 31 T cell receptor beta chains from a single sample sequenced in a study of OX40 agonist ivuxolimab in advanced cancers. Generated by immunoSEQ multiplex PCR, the TCRdb table keeps only in-frame clones and is missing some. The repertoire consists of 30,000 to 40,000 clones, with over 75% occurring once and the leading ten covering roughly 25%. Sequencing used CD4+ or CD8+ T cells sorted from blood, obtained in a trial of the OX40 agonist ivuxolimab. These receptors were taken from an adult with an advanced solid tumor such as melanoma, head and neck, liver or kidney cancer.

This clone was seen more than once but under ten times. The chain couples TRBV7-8 to TRBJ1-1; possible D gene TRBD1, 6 bases. The CDR3 has 13 residues. Per the germline V gene, CDR1 is SGHVS and CDR2 is FQNEAQ. With 4 bases removed from V and 7 bases from J, the gap between germline ends came to 13 bases. The DNA of the CDR3 is TGTGCCAGCAGCTCCGGGGGGCGCGGTGAAGCTTTCTTT. Translation gives CASSSGGRGEAFF.

The chain recombines TRBV7-2 with TRBJ1-1; TRBD1 agrees at 11 bases. Germline V gene lookup returns CDR1 SGHTA and CDR2 FQGNSA. CDR3 length: 14 amino acids. V shed 5 bases and J 5 bases; nucleotides not matched to a gene: 4. In nucleotides, the CDR3 is TGTGCCAGCAGCCCACGGGACAGGGGGACTGAAGCTTTCTTT. It codes for CASSPRDRGTEAFF. Complete variable domain (other parts from reference TRBV7-2 and TRBJ1-1): GAGVSQSPSNKVTEKGKDVELRCDPISGHTALYWYRQSLGQGLEFLIYFQGNSAPDKSGLPSDRFSAERTGGSVSTLTIQRTQQEDSAVYLCASSPRDRGTEAFFGQGTRLTVV.

The V call is TRBV11-2, the J call TRBJ2-3, with D unclear. Germline assignment: CDR1 SGHAT and CDR2 FQNNGV. V lost 5 bases, J lost 4 bases, and 19 bases lay in between. This CDR3 has 16 residues. The CDR3 reads CASSPRTYQLSDTQYF. Written as DNA, the CDR3 is TGTGCCAGCAGCCCTCGGACGTACCAACTCTCAGATACGCAGTATTTT.

The V call is TRBV11-2, the J call TRBJ2-2, with D unclear. The germline V gene has CDR1 SGHAT and CDR2 FQNNGV. The CDR3 extends over 13 amino acids. The germline V and J ends were trimmed by 0 bases and 8 bases, with 7 bases remaining between them. CDR3 protein: CASSLEGQGELFF. DNA for the CDR3: TGTGCCAGCAGCTTAGAAGGTCAGGGGGAGCTGTTTTTT.

The V and J genes are TRBV19 and TRBJ1-1; no clear D. The germline V and J ends were trimmed by 1 base and 8 bases, with 5 bases remaining between them. Germline CDR1 is LNHDA and CDR2 is SQIVND (reference sequence). The CDR3 runs 11 residues. The CDR3 loop is CASSIGGEAFF. The CDR3, as DNA: TGTGCCAGTAGTATAGGTGGAGAAGCTTTCTTT.

The V gene is TRBV7-9, the J gene TRBJ2-7, with a weak D call TRBD2 (6 bases). Per germline, CDR1 SEHNR and CDR2 FQNEAQ (reference sequence). This CDR3 is 16 amino acids long. Trimming shortened V by 3 bases and J by 3 bases, and 18 bases separated the two germline ends. The CDR3 DNA follows: TGTGCCAGCAGCTTGGGGGGTCTCGGGCTTAACTACGAGCAGTACTTC. Translated: CASSLGGLGLNYEQYF.

A single count supports this clone. This chain joins TRBV6-5 and TRBJ1-3; D call uncertain. V lost 6 bases and J lost 0, with 6 bases in between. The CDR3 runs 13 residues. CDR1 is MNHEY, CDR2 SVGAGI, per germline. For the CDR3, the DNA is TGTGCCAGCAGGCCTACCTCTGGAAACACCATATATTTT. Amino acids: CASRPTSGNTIYF.

The J gene is TRBJ1-5, the V gene TRBV5-5; no clear D gene. The V end lost 4 bases, the J end lost 2 bases, and 13 bases lay between the germline ends. The CDR3 has 15 amino acids. Germline values: CDR1 SGHKS, CDR2 YYEKEE (reference sequence). CDR3 coding DNA: TGTGCCAGCAGCGGAACACCGGGCGGCAATCAGCCCCAGCATTTT. It codes for CASSGTPGGNQPQHF. Together with reference TRBV5-5 and TRBJ1-5, the CDR3 gives the full variable domain: DAGVTQSPTHLIKTRGQQVTLRCSPISGHKSVSWYQQVLGQGPQFIFQYYEKEERGRGNFPDRFSARQFPNYSSELNVNALLLGDSALYLCASSGTPGGNQPQHFGDGTRLSIL.

This clone was observed a few times. The chain combines TRBV30 with TRBJ1-1, with TRBD1 identical over 8 bases. From germline, CDR1 is GTSNPN and CDR2 SVGIG (reference sequence). This CDR3 contains 13 residues. V was clipped by 1 base and J by 3 bases; unmatched bases: 1. The CDR3 here is CAWSGQGYTEAFF. The CDR3 nucleotides are TGTGCCTGGAGTGGACAGGGGTACACTGAAGCTTTCTTT.

This chain uses TRBV18 with TRBJ2-3; D is undetermined. CDR3 length: 12 amino acids. The ends were cut back, 5 bases at V and 2 bases at J, with 5 bases in the middle. Per germline, CDR1 KGHSH and CDR2 LQKENI. CDR3 protein: CASSTSTDTQYF. Written as DNA, the CDR3 is TGTGCCAGCTCAACCTCCACAGATACGCAGTATTTT. Using reference TRBV18 and TRBJ2-3 for the parts outside the CDR3, the full variable domain is NAGVMQNPRHLVRRRGQEARLRCSPMKGHSHVYWYRQLPEEGLKFMVYLQKENIIDESGMPKERFSAEFPKEGPSILRIQQVVRGDSAAYFCASSTSTDTQYFGPGTRLTVL.

This chain links TRBV19 with TRBJ1-1, with D possibly TRBD1 on 6 matching bases. The germline V gene encodes CDR1 LNHDA and CDR2 SQIVND (reference sequence). V lost 5 bases and J 0 bases, leaving 10 bases between the germline ends. This CDR3 contains 14 residues. The CDR3 DNA reads TGTGCCAGTAGTTGGGGGGGCTTGAACACTGAAGCTTTCTTT. Residues: CASSWGGLNTEAFF. The full variable domain, its missing parts supplied by reference TRBV19 and TRBJ1-1, is DGGITQSPKYLFRKEGQNVTLSCEQNLNHDAMYWYRQDPGQGLRLIYYSQIVNDFQKGDIAEGYSVSREKKESFPLTVTSAQKNPTAFYLCASSWGGLNTEAFFGQGTRLTVV.

Within the sample, this clone is medium-sized. The chain has TRBV29-1 and TRBJ1-1, with a possible D match to TRBD1 (6 bases). Trimming pared 0 bases from V and 1 base from J, leaving 15 bases between. CDR1 is SQVTM and CDR2 is ANQGSEA in the germline V gene. The CDR3 has 16 residues. The chain's CDR3 is CSVEDPQGIGNTEAFF. The DNA for the CDR3 is TGCAGCGTTGAAGATCCACAGGGAATAGGGAACACTGAAGCTTTCTTT.

On this clone: This CDR3 is also generated by other DNA sequences in the sample. V is TRBV15 and J is TRBJ2-1, with D maybe TRBD2 (6 bases). This CDR3 spans 12 amino acids. V lost 2 bases and J lost 10, with 9 bases in between. The germline CDR1 and CDR2 sequences are LNHNV and YYDKDF (reference sequence). The CDR3 region is CATSRSGDEQFF. The DNA of the CDR3 is TGTGCCACCAGCAGATCGGGGGACGAGCAGTTCTTC.

The CDR3 DNA follows: TGTGCCAGCAGCTCAGGGGCCTACAATGAGCAGTTCTTC. Amino acid sequence: CASSSGAYNEQFF. The genes are TRBV5-6 and TRBJ2-1; perhaps TRBD1 as D (6 bases). CDR1 is SGHDT, CDR2 YYEEEE, per germline. This CDR3 has 13 residues. V lost 3 bases and J 2 bases, leaving 6 bases between the germline ends.

The V and J genes are TRBV6-6 and TRBJ1-1; D unclear. CDR3 length equals 11 residues. From germline, CDR1 is MNHNY and CDR2 SVGAGI (reference sequence). Between the trimmed V and J ends, which lost 6 bases and 6 bases, there was a span of 8 bases. The CDR3 loop is CASSLIAEAFF. For the CDR3, the DNA is TGTGCCAGCAGCCTTATCGCTGAAGCTTTCTTT.

This chain links TRBV18 with TRBJ2-1; tentative D call: TRBD1 (5 bases). The CDR3 spans 14 residues. The V and J ends lost 5 bases and 2 bases respectively, with 10 bases between them. Per the germline V gene, CDR1 is KGHSH and CDR2 is LQKENI. CDR3: CASSVKDTYNEQFF. In DNA form, the CDR3 reads TGTGCCAGCTCAGTTAAGGACACCTACAATGAGCAGTTCTTC.

J is TRBJ1-2 and V is TRBV19, with D perhaps matching TRBD1 (5 bases). This CDR3 spans 15 amino acids. Trimming took off 2 bases at V and 4 bases at J, with 14 bases between the two ends. CDR1 is LNHDA and CDR2 is SQIVND in the germline V gene (reference sequence). The CDR3 loop is CASSILAGKGYGYTF. The DNA of the CDR3 is TGTGCCAGTAGTATACTGGCAGGGAAGGGCTATGGCTACACCTTC.

The chain couples TRBV7-9 to TRBJ2-2; D unresolved. CDR3 length: 13 residues. Germline V CDR1 and CDR2: SEHNR, FQNEAQ (reference sequence). Trimming removed 3 bases at V and 1 base at J, with 3 bases between. The CDR3 DNA reads as TGTGCCAGCAGCTTGGGGAACACCGGGGAGCTGTTTTTT. Amino acids: CASSLGNTGELFF.

This chain uses TRBV7-2 with TRBJ1-2, with D possibly matching TRBD1 (5 bases). Germline CDR1 and CDR2: SGHTA and FQGNSA. The CDR3 consists of 13 residues. Trimming left V 3 bases short and J 4 bases short, with 9 bases between. The DNA for the CDR3 is TGTGCCAGCAGCTTCAGGGAGTCCTATGGCTACACCTTC. The encoded protein is CASSFRESYGYTF. Full variable domain (remainder filled in from reference TRBV7-2 and TRBJ1-2): GAGVSQSPSNKVTEKGKDVELRCDPISGHTALYWYRQSLGQGLEFLIYFQGNSAPDKSGLPSDRFSAERTGGSVSTLTIQRTQQEDSAVYLCASSFRESYGYTFGSGTRLTVV.

This clone was recorded once. The V gene is TRBV5-1, the J gene TRBJ2-3; 8 bases line up with TRBD2. Per the germline V gene, CDR1 is SGHRS and CDR2 is YFSETQ. V shed 0 bases and J 2 bases; nucleotides not matched to a gene: 5. The CDR3 sequence is 16 residues long. CDR3 sequence reads: CASSLAASGSTDTQYF. The DNA for the CDR3 is TGCGCCAGCAGCTTGGCCGCTAGCGGGTCCACAGATACGCAGTATTTT.

The chain joins TRBV29-1 to TRBJ1-1, with 10 bases that match TRBD1. V shed 5 bases, J shed 0 bases, and the junction held 3 bases outside the gene matches. Germline V gene data show CDR1 as SQVTM and CDR2 as ANQGSEA. The CDR3 sequence is 14 residues long. The CDR3 spells CSVRTGGLNTEAFF. The CDR3 DNA sequence: TGCAGCGTTAGGACAGGGGGGTTGAACACTGAAGCTTTCTTT.

V is TRBV7-9 and J is TRBJ2-3; 9 bases align to TRBD2. Germline CDR1 SEHNR, CDR2 FQNEAQ (reference sequence). This CDR3 is 16 amino acids long. The J segment lost 1 base and the V segment lost 3 bases, leaving 5 bases of the junction unmatched. The DNA for the CDR3 is TGTGCCAGCAGCTTTGGCGCGGGGGGGGGCACAGATACGCAGTATTTT. Translating it yields CASSFGAGGGTDTQYF. Full variable domain (remainder filled in from reference TRBV7-9 and TRBJ2-3): DTGVSQNPRHKITKRGQNVTFRCDPISEHNRLYWYRQTLGQGPEFLTYFQNEAQLEKSRLLSDRFSAERPKGSFSTLEIQRTEQGDSAMYLCASSFGAGGGTDTQYFGPGTRLTVL.

The V and J genes are TRBV6-5 and TRBJ2-2, with D perhaps matching TRBD2 (6 bases). The CDR3 is 15 amino acids. Trimming left V 0 bases short and J 3 bases short, with 8 bases between. Germline lookup yields CDR1 MNHEY and CDR2 SVGAGI. The CDR3 region is CASSYSTRDTGELFF. CDR3 bases: TGTGCCAGCAGTTACTCGACTAGGGACACCGGGGAGCTGTTTTTT.

V and J are TRBV27 and TRBJ1-1; D is possibly TRBD1 (6 bases). Germline V lookup: CDR1 MNHEY, CDR2 SMNVEV (reference sequence). The CDR3 has 15 residues. The V gene lost 6 bases and the J gene lost 5 bases, with 19 bases spanning the gap. CDR3: CASRFTDSIMTEAFF. The CDR3 DNA sequence: TGTGCCAGCAGGTTTACGGACAGCATAATGACTGAAGCTTTCTTT.

The chain links TRBV18 to TRBJ2-3; TRBD2 is a possible D gene (5 bases). The CDR3 is 14 residues long. The V and J ends lost 3 bases and 3 bases respectively, with 10 bases between them. Germline values: CDR1 KGHSH, CDR2 LQKENI. CDR3: CASSPYGGTDTQYF. As DNA, the CDR3 is TGTGCCAGCTCACCCTACGGAGGAACAGATACGCAGTATTTT.

The chain combines TRBV5-8 with TRBJ2-5; 7 bases are shared with TRBD2. The CDR3 covers 15 residues. V trimming: 4 bases; J trimming: 1 base; junction bases outside the gene matches: 7. CDR1 and CDR2 (germline): SGHTS, YDEGEE. CDR3 sequence reads: CASSQVSGGQETQYF. Written as DNA, the CDR3 is TGTGCCAGCAGCCAAGTTTCGGGGGGCCAAGAGACCCAGTACTTC. Based on the CDR3 plus reference TRBV5-8 and TRBJ2-5, the full variable domain is EAGVTQSPTHLIKTRGQQATLRCSPISGHTSVYWYQQALGLGLQFLLWYDEGEERNRGNFPPRFSGRQFPNYSSELNVNALELEDSALYLCASSQVSGGQETQYFGPGTRLLVL.

This clone was observed a single time. The rearrangement uses TRBV27 and TRBJ1-2; D unresolved. V shed 6 bases and J shed 4 bases, with 18 bases lying between them. The CDR3 length is 15 residues. Germline V lookup: CDR1 MNHEY, CDR2 SMNVEV (reference sequence). The CDR3 sequence is CASSQLYPPFYGYTF. The CDR3 DNA reads TGTGCCAGCAGCCAATTATATCCACCGTTCTATGGCTACACCTTC.

This clone appeared a single time. The V gene is TRBV15, the J gene TRBJ1-1, with D tentatively TRBD1 (5 bases). Trimming left V 0 bases short and J 7 bases short, with 21 bases between. The CDR3 extends over 17 amino acids. The germline V gene has CDR1 LNHNV and CDR2 YYDKDF (reference sequence). The DNA of the CDR3 is TGTGCCACCAGCAGAGATGTACGGTCAGGGAAACGCGGTGAAGCTTTCTTT. Protein: CATSRDVRSGKRGEAFF. Filled out from reference TRBV15 and TRBJ1-1, the complete variable domain reads DAMVIQNPRYQVTQFGKPVTLSCSQTLNHNVMYWYQQKSSQAPKLLFHYYDKDFNNEADTPDNFQSRRPNTSFCFLDIRSPGLGDTAMYLCATSRDVRSGKRGEAFFGQGTRLTVV.

The rearrangement uses TRBV7-9 and TRBJ1-4, with a tentative D call TRBD1 (5 bases). This CDR3 has 16 amino acids. The germline V gene encodes CDR1 SEHNR and CDR2 FQNEAQ (reference sequence). Between the trimmed V and J ends, which lost 5 bases and 0 bases, there was a span of 13 bases. In DNA, the CDR3 is TGTGCCAGCAGCAAAGGGACGGCTGCAACTAATGAAAAACTGTTTTTT. Translation: CASSKGTAATNEKLFF.

The chain's CDR3 is CAWSRDPPTYNEQFF. The CDR3 coding sequence is TGTGCCTGGAGTAGGGACCCCCCCACCTACAATGAGCAGTTCTTC. The chain combines TRBV30 with TRBJ2-1; D tentatively fits TRBD1 or TRBD2 (5 bases each). V shed 2 bases and J shed 2 bases, with 13 bases lying between them. Germline lookup yields CDR1 GTSNPN and CDR2 SVGIG (reference sequence). This CDR3 contains 15 residues.

The V and J genes are TRBV11-3 and TRBJ2-2, with a weak D call TRBD1 (6 bases). The ends were cut back, 6 bases at V and 1 base at J, with 12 bases in the middle. The CDR3 consists of 15 residues. The V gene's germline CDR1 is SGHNT and CDR2 YENEEA. This CDR3 reads CASSEQGGNTGELFF. CDR3 in DNA: TGTGCCAGCAGTGAACAGGGTGGGAACACCGGGGAGCTGTTTTTT.